This TCR beta chain originates from a study of blood T cell repertoires in COVID-19. V lost 0 bases, J lost 2 bases, and 12 bases stayed unmatched. Per germline, CDR1 SGHRS and CDR2 YFSETQ. The CDR3 covers 20 residues. Sequencing used immunoSEQ multiplex PCR; TCRdb keeps in-frame clones, though not all of them. The sample lists about 130,000 clones; about 83% were seen once. This rearrangement joins TRBV5-1 to TRBJ2-7; 15 bases agree with TRBD2. What was sequenced was peripheral blood. This TCR was sampled from a human donor in a cohort sampled during active COVID-19. CDR3 amino acids: CASSLVSGLAGGRGAYEQYF. Here the CDR3 DNA reads TGCGCCAGCAGCTTGGTGTCGGGACTAGCGGGAGGTAGGGGCGCCTACGAGCAGTACTTC.